The entry below gives a single T cell receptor beta chain sequence along with its context. Its antigen remains unknown. V lost 7 bases to trimming and J lost 2 bases, with 4 bases between them. Germline CDR1 reads SNHLY; CDR2 reads FYNNEI. The CDR3 is made up of 11 amino acids. This entry is derived from a study of vaccination and CD4 T cells after COVID-19. Study in general: Stimulation of the cells used overlapping spike peptide pools from SARS-CoV-2 and from the common cold coronaviruses HCoV-NL63, HCoV-OC43 and HCoV-229E. Study-level findings and limits: Convalescent patients' clones that were vaccine-specific were spike mono-reactive in 304 of 307 cases.

The Oncomine TCR Beta short-read assay generated sequence data from the DNA of cultured CD4+ T cells. TCRdb recomputed calls from the PCR reads with MiXCR, one row per CDR3 protein. Seen here are under 20,000 distinct CDR3 sequences, about 53% observed once, and the top ten hold 30% to 35%. As to treatment: roughly 10-day PBMC culture with coronavirus spike peptide pools or control peptides (ViraFEST assay). The input for sequencing was cultured CD4+ T cells from blood, taken after SARS-CoV-2 vaccination. This chain uses TRBV2 with TRBJ2-3; D is undetermined. This receptor was obtained from a human donor with COVID-19. CDR3 in amino acids: CASTDTDTQYF. The CDR3 DNA follows: TGTGCCAGCACGGACACAGATACGCAGTATTTT.